The 2 T cell receptor beta chains below were found in one sample sequenced in a study of PD-1 blockade in classical Hodgkin lymphoma. TCRdb keeps only in-frame clones here, not all; method: immunoSEQ multiplex PCR. Of some 60,000 clones in the sample, more than 90% were seen once. Relapse was seen in all patients after autologous stem cell transplantation, and brentuximab vedotin exposure was variable. Sequenced material: peripheral blood mononuclear cells (PBMCs), taken at baseline. All receptors come from a human donor with classical Hodgkin lymphoma.

The chain carries TRBV28 and TRBJ2-7, with D possibly being TRBD2 (5 bases). Between the trimmed V and J ends, which lost 0 bases and 2 bases, there was a span of 11 bases. Germline assignment: CDR1 MDHEN and CDR2 SYDVKM. The CDR3 length is 15 residues. DNA for the CDR3: TGTGCCAGCAGTTTATGGTGGAGGATCCCCTACGAGCAGTACTTC. This sequence encodes CASSLWWRIPYEQYF.

The chain couples TRBV5-1 to TRBJ2-5; 14 bases are shared with TRBD2. The V and J ends lost 2 bases and 5 bases, in that order; junction bases with no gene match: 5. The germline CDR1 and CDR2 sequences are SGHRS and YFSETQ. This CDR3 contains 16 residues. CDR3 region: CASSFGLAGGWETQYF. As DNA, the CDR3 is TGCGCCAGCAGCTTCGGACTAGCGGGAGGTTGGGAGACCCAGTACTTC.